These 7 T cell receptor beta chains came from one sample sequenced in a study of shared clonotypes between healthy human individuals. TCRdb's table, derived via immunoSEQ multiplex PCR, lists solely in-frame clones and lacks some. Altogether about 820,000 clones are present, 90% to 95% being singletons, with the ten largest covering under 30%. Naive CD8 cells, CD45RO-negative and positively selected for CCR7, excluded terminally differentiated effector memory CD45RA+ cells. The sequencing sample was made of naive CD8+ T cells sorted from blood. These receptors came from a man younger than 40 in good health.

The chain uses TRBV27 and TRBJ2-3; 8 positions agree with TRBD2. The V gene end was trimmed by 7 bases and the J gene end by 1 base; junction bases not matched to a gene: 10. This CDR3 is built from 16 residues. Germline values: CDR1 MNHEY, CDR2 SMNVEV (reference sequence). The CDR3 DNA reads TGTGCCAGCACGACTACGGCAGCGGGAGGCACAGATACGCAGTATTTT. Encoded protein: CASTTTAAGGTDTQYF.

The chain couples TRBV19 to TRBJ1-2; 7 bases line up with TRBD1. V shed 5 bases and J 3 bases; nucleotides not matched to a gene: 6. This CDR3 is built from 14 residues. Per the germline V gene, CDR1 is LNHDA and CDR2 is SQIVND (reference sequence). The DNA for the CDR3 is TGTGCCAGTAGTTTGACAGGGTGGGACTATGGCTACACCTTC. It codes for CASSLTGWDYGYTF.

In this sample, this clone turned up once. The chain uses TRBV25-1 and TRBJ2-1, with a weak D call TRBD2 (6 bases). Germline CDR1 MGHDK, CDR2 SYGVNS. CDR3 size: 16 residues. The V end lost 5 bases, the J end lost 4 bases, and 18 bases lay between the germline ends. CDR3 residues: CASSSQRVLVYNEQFF. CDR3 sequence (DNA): TGTGCCAGCAGTAGCCAGCGGGTTCTGGTTTACAATGAGCAGTTCTTC.

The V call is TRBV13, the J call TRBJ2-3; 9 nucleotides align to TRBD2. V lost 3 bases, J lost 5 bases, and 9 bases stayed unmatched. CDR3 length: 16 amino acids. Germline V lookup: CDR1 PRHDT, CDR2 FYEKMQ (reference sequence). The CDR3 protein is CASSFVSGSSGDTQYF. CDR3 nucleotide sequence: TGTGCCAGCAGCTTTGTTAGCGGGAGCTCTGGAGATACGCAGTATTTT.

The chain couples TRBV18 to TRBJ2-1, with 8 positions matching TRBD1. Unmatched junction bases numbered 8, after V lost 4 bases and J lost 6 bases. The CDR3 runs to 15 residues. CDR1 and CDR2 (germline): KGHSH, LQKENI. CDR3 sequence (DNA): TGTGCCAGCTCACGACCGGGACAGGTATCCAATGAGCAGTTCTTC. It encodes CASSRPGQVSNEQFF.

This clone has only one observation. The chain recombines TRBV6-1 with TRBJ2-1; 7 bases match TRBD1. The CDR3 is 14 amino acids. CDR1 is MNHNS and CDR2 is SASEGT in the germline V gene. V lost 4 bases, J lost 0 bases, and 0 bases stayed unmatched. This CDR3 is CASSAGGSYNEQFF. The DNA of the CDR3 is TGTGCCAGCAGTGCAGGGGGCTCCTACAATGAGCAGTTCTTC.

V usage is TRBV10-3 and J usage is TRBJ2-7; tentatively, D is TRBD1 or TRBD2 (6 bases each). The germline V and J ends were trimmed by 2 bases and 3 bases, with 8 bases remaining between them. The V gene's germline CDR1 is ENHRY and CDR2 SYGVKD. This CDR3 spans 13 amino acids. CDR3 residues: CAISEGGGYEQYF. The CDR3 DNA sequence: TGTGCCATCAGTGAGGGAGGGGGCTACGAGCAGTACTTC.